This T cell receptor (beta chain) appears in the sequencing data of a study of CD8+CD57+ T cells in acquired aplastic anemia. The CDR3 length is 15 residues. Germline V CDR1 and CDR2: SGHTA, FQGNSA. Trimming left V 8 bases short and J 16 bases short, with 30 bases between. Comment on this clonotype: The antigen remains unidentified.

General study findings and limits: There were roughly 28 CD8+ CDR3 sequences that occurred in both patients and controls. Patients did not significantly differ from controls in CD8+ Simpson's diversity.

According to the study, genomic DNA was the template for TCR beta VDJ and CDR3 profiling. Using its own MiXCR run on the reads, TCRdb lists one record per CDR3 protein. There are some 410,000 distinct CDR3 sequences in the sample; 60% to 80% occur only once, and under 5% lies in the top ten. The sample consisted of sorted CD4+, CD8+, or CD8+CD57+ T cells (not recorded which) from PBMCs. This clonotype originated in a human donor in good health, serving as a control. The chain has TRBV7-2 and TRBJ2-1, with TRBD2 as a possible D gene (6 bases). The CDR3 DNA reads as TGTGCCAGCTCTGCCTGCGGGACGAGAGCTTTTCAACAATTCTTC. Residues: CASSACGTRAFQQFF.